This TCR beta chain comes out of a study of response to subunit inactivated influenza vaccine. Findings and limits, study-wide: Authors suggested that a seasonal influenza vaccination recruits few new T cells each time.

This clonotype was seen a few times. Its target is unknown. TCRdb used MiXCR to reprocess the RT-PCR reads, holding one entry per CDR3 protein. This sample has some 180,000 distinct CDR3 sequences, with about a tenth found just once. Germline values: CDR1 KGHSH, CDR2 LQKENI. This CDR3 comprises 14 residues. J was trimmed by 6 bases and V by 2 bases; bases with no gene match: 4. The TCR was taken from a man in his forties or fifties who received an inactivated influenza vaccine. The sample in question was non-naive T cells sorted from PBMCs, obtained on the day of vaccination. V gene TRBV18 combines with J gene TRBJ2-4; 7 bases align to TRBD2. CDR3: CASSPSGTSNIQYF. In nucleotides, the CDR3 is TGTGCCAGCTCACCAAGCGGGACTTCAAACATTCAGTACTTC.